Detailed here is one T cell receptor (beta chain). This entry comes from a study of T cell responses to AZD1222 COVID-19 vaccine. Method: immunoSEQ multiplex PCR; TCRdb's copy keeps in-frame clones and lacks some. The sample lists about 180,000 clones, approximately 86% occurring once. Germline values: CDR1 SGHAT, CDR2 FQNNGV. CDR3 length equals 13 residues. V lost 4 bases to trimming and J lost 2 bases, with 9 bases between them. The chain combines TRBV11-2 with TRBJ2-7; D uncertain. This clonotype was sampled from an adult in good health. Source: peripheral blood, taken on day 0 of AZD1222 vaccination. The chain's CDR3 is CASSSLRTYEQYF. In nucleotides, the CDR3 is TGTGCCAGCAGCTCTCTCAGGACCTACGAGCAGTACTTC. The variable domain in full, with the rest retrieved from reference TRBV11-2 and TRBJ2-7, is EAGVAQSPRYKIIEKRQSVAFWCNPISGHATLYWYQQILGQGPKLLIQFQNNGVVDDSQLPKDRFSAERLKGVDSTLKIQPAKLEDSAVYLCASSSLRTYEQYFGPGTRLTVT.